The rows below give T cell receptor beta chains drawn from one sample of a study of T cell responses to AZD1222 COVID-19 vaccine. Produced via immunoSEQ multiplex PCR; TCRdb's table is partial and in-frame only. The sample carries 110,000 to 150,000 clones, about 94% recorded once. This specimen was peripheral blood, taken on day 0 of AZD1222 vaccination. All receptors derive from an adult in good health. Both conserved end residues are part of each CDR3. D genes are given only for firm matches. Only part of the rows carry a size: once, few, many, or a class if the clone is expanded.

clone_size,v_call,d_call,j_call,cdr3_nt,cdr3_aa
NA,TRBV7-7,NA,TRBJ2-1,TGTGCCAGCAGCTTAGGGCCAGGTAACAATGAGCAGTTCTTC,CASSLGPGNNEQFF
NA,TRBV19,NA,TRBJ1-2,TGTGCCAGTAGCCCCGGACAGAACTATGGCTACACCTTC,CASSPGQNYGYTF
NA,TRBV5-1,TRBD1,TRBJ2-1,TGCGCCAGCAGTCGCGGGACAGGGCTGAATGAGCAGTTCTTC,CASSRGTGLNEQFF
NA,TRBV28,TRBD1,TRBJ1-6,TGTGCCAGCAGTTTGCCCACGGGACAGGGGTCCCAGAACCATAATTCACCCCTCCACTTT,CASSLPTGQGSQNHNSPLHF
NA,TRBV25-1,NA,TRBJ2-7,TGTGCCAGCAGTCCGGGACCCTACGAGCAGTACTTC,CASSPGPYEQYF
NA,TRBV5-1,NA,TRBJ1-2,TGCGCCAGCAGCTTCGACGGCAGTGGCTATGGCTACACCTTC,CASSFDGSGYGYTF
NA,TRBV6-5,TRBD1,TRBJ2-7,TGTGCCAGCAGCCGGGGACAGGGTCCCTACGAGCAGTACTTC,CASSRGQGPYEQYF
NA,TRBV3-1/TRBV3-2,NA,TRBJ2-1,TGTGCCAGCAGCCAAGACAGGTTGGGTGAGCAGTTCTTC,CASSQDRLGEQFF
once,TRBV2,NA,TRBJ1-5,TGTGCCAGCAGTGCCCTAGTCGGTCAGCCCCAGCATTTT,CASSALVGQPQHF
NA,TRBV4-1,TRBD2,TRBJ2-7,TGCGCCAGCAGCCAAGGCAGCGGGGGCTACGAGCAGTACTTC,CASSQGSGGYEQYF
NA,TRBV7-9,NA,TRBJ2-1,TGTGCCAGCAGCTTAGTTTCCGGAGCCAATGAGCAGTTCTTC,CASSLVSGANEQFF
NA,TRBV28,TRBD1,TRBJ1-4,TGTGCCAGCACCCACCCTTTGGACAGGGGTAATGAAAAACTGTTTTTT,CASTHPLDRGNEKLFF
NA,TRBV7-2,NA,TRBJ2-7,TGTGCCAGCAGCTTTCAGGGTAGAGACGAGCAGTACTTC,CASSFQGRDEQYF
NA,TRBV6-5,TRBD1,TRBJ1-2,TGTGCCAGCAGACGGGACAGGGGAAACTATGGCTACACCTTC,CASRRDRGNYGYTF
NA,TRBV5-6,NA,TRBJ1-6,TGTGCCAGCAGTCCGGGGTGGAATTCACCCCTCCACTTT,CASSPGWNSPLHF
NA,TRBV3-1/TRBV3-2,NA,TRBJ1-2,TGTGCCAGCAGCCGAAAGGGCAGGGTTGGTGACTATGGCTACACCTTC,CASSRKGRVGDYGYTF